This T cell receptor (beta chain) was profiled in a study of blood T cells in healthy people across ages. The wider study: About one barcoded beta molecule was captured per two T cells (by template switching).

Through a sample-barcoded 5' primer and a J-beta primer mix, a second PCR was run for about 6 to 11 cycles. Each cDNA molecule was tagged by a template-switch adaptor with 12 random nucleotides. Using its own MiXCR run on the 5' RACE reads, TCRdb lists one record per CDR3 protein. Altogether about 1.8 million distinct CDR3 sequences are present, about 49% being singletons, with the ten largest covering over 2%. Caucasian, healthy and from Russia, the donors were aged between about 6 and 90. What was sequenced was blood. This receptor was identified in a woman aged 40 to 49 in good health.

CDR3 loop: CASSFGYAQYF. In DNA form, the CDR3 reads TGTGCCAGCAGTTTTGGATATGCGCAGTATTTT. The V gene is TRBV6-2 or TRBV6-3, the J gene TRBJ2-3; D uncertain. This CDR3 contains 11 residues. Germline V gene data show CDR1 as MNHEY and CDR2 as SVGEGT. Trimming left V 4 bases short and J 10 bases short, with 9 bases between.